This passage covers 16 T cell receptor beta chains from one sample sequenced in a study of blood T cell repertoires in COVID-19. The table came from immunoSEQ multiplex PCR; TCRdb's copy has only in-frame clones and leaves some out. The data show about 42,000 clones, around 84% seen once. Source material: peripheral blood. Receptor source: a woman aged 70-85 years in a cohort sampled during active COVID-19.

This clone was seen only a few times. This chain joins TRBV7-9 and TRBJ2-1; D is ambiguous. Trimming cost V 8 bases and J 0 bases, with 14 bases left between them. Per germline, CDR1 SEHNR and CDR2 FQNEAQ (reference sequence). CDR3 length: 15 residues. The CDR3 bases are TGTGCCAGCCGCAAAGAAGGCGGCTCCTACAATGAGCAGTTCTTC. Translated, it gives CASRKEGGSYNEQFF.

V usage is TRBV6-2 or TRBV6-3 and J usage is TRBJ1-3, with 7 nucleotides matching TRBD1. Trimming took 4 bases from V and 5 from J; bases not matched to a gene: 5. This CDR3 has 14 residues. The germline CDR1 and CDR2 sequences are MNHEY and SVGEGT. The chain's CDR3 is CASSSPDRRNTIYF. CDR3 DNA sequence: TGTGCCAGCAGTTCTCCGGACAGGAGAAACACCATATATTTT.

The table lists this clone with a count of one. This sequence joins TRBV10-2 and TRBJ1-2; 8 nucleotides align to TRBD1. Looked up from germline, CDR1 is WSHSY and CDR2 is SAAADI. V lost 5 bases, J lost 6 bases, and 17 bases stayed unmatched. The CDR3 totals 17 residues. The CDR3 is CASSPYQGAINVNGYTF. CDR3 DNA: TGCGCCAGCAGTCCATATCAGGGGGCGATTAATGTTAATGGCTACACCTTC.

This sequence joins TRBV19 and TRBJ2-5, with 8 bases that match TRBD2. Trimming at V came to 5 bases and at J to 2 bases, leaving 10 bases not matched to a gene. The CDR3 is 16 amino acids. CDR1 and CDR2 (germline): LNHDA, SQIVND (reference sequence). This CDR3 is CASSPPRLAGQETQYF. The CDR3 nucleotides are TGTGCCAGTAGTCCCCCTCGATTAGCGGGGCAAGAGACCCAGTACTTC. The full variable domain, its missing parts supplied by reference TRBV19 and TRBJ2-5, is DGGITQSPKYLFRKEGQNVTLSCEQNLNHDAMYWYRQDPGQGLRLIYYSQIVNDFQKGDIAEGYSVSREKKESFPLTVTSAQKNPTAFYLCASSPPRLAGQETQYFGPGTRLLVL.

This clone has only a few counts. The rearrangement joins TRBV7-2 to TRBJ2-3; 7 bases map to TRBD2. V lost 5 bases and J lost 3; bases outside the gene matches: 11. Germline loops: CDR1 SGHTA, CDR2 FQGNSA. The CDR3 has 16 amino acids. CDR3 loop: CASSLRLAQGTDTQYF. The DNA for the CDR3 is TGTGCCAGCAGCCTTCGACTAGCTCAAGGGACAGATACGCAGTATTTT.

About this clone: The junction departs from germline at one end; a sequencing error may be responsible. The CDR3: CASSPPTTGGMGQLQHF. CDR3 DNA sequence: TGTGCCAGCTCACCACCAACCACAGGGGGCATGGGACAGCTCCAGCATTTT. This chain links TRBV18 with TRBJ1-5; 9 bases are a match to TRBD1. The CDR3 length is 17 residues. The germline CDR1 and CDR2 sequences are KGHSH and LQKENI.

V and J are TRBV3-1 (or the pseudogene TRBV3-2) and TRBJ2-6; no clear D gene. This CDR3 contains 17 residues. Trimming removed 7 bases at V and 3 bases at J, with 19 bases between. CDR1 and CDR2 from the germline V gene are LGHDT and YNNKEL (reference sequence). For the CDR3, the DNA is TGTGCCAGCACCTTCTTTACATCGGGTTTTGGGGCCAACGTCCTGACTTTC. It codes for CASTFFTSGFGANVLTF.

This chain links TRBV19 with TRBJ2-1; 8 nucleotides line up with TRBD1. CDR1 and CDR2 (germline): LNHDA, SQIVND (reference sequence). With V trimmed by 5 bases and J by 2 bases, 8 bases remained unmatched. The CDR3 sequence is 16 residues long. The CDR3 DNA sequence: TGTGCCAGTAGTCCTCAGGGACAGGAGACCTACAATGAGCAGTTCTTC. Protein product: CASSPQGQETYNEQFF.

The chain recombines TRBV7-2 with TRBJ1-5; D gene ambiguous. The V gene's germline CDR1 is SGHTA and CDR2 FQGNSA. This CDR3 region has 14 residues. Trimming removed 3 bases from V and 0 bases from J, with 6 bases in between. The chain's CDR3 is CASSFLYSNQPQHF. The CDR3 DNA is TGTGCCAGCAGCTTTCTGTATAGCAATCAGCCCCAGCATTTT.

This clone has only one observation. The genes are TRBV7-9 and TRBJ2-7; D might be TRBD1 (6 bases). With 1 base removed from V and 4 bases from J, the gap between germline ends came to 11 bases. The CDR3 sequence is 14 residues long. Germline assignment: CDR1 SEHNR and CDR2 FQNEAQ (reference sequence). The CDR3 nucleotides read TGTGCCAGCAGCTTAGTGGGACAACGTTACGAGCAGTACTTC. Protein product: CASSLVGQRYEQYF.

The rearrangement uses TRBV4-1 and TRBJ2-1; 10 bases are a match to TRBD1. Germline-derived CDR1 and CDR2 are MGHRA and YSYEKL. This CDR3 comprises 15 residues. Trimming removed 1 base from V and 7 bases from J; junction bases left unmatched: 4. The CDR3 region is CASSQGWDRGNEQFF. In DNA, the CDR3 is TGCGCCAGCAGCCAAGGGTGGGACAGGGGTAATGAGCAGTTCTTC.

The V gene is TRBV10-2, the J gene TRBJ1-1; D uncertain. Germline V lookup: CDR1 WSHSY, CDR2 SAAADI. CDR3 length equals 12 residues. Deletions cut 6 bases from V and 3 bases from J, with 8 bases between. The CDR3 DNA follows: TGCGCCAGCAGAGAACTATACACTGAAGCTTTCTTT. Protein: CASRELYTEAFF.

This clone was observed once. The chain recombines TRBV6-2 or TRBV6-3 with TRBJ2-7, with D maybe TRBD2 (5 bases). CDR1 is MNHEY and CDR2 is SVGEGT in the germline V gene. V shed 2 bases and J shed 1 base, with 15 bases lying between them. There are 16 residues in the CDR3. The CDR3 DNA follows: TGTGCCAGCAGTTACGGATACGGGATTCGTTCCTACGAGCAGTACTTC. This sequence encodes CASSYGYGIRSYEQYF.

The genes are TRBV11-2 and TRBJ2-1; D unclear. V shed 5 bases and J shed 0 bases, with 11 bases lying between them. Germline V CDR1 and CDR2: SGHAT, FQNNGV. This CDR3 is built from 15 residues. The CDR3 reads CASSQIGPSYNEQFF. CDR3 DNA: TGTGCCAGCAGCCAAATCGGTCCCTCCTACAATGAGCAGTTCTTC.

The CDR3, as DNA: TGTGCCAGCTCACCCGGGACTCCCATGAACACTGAAGCTTTCTTT. It encodes CASSPGTPMNTEAFF. The rearrangement links TRBV18 to TRBJ1-1; possible D gene TRBD1, 5 bases. Trimming removed 3 bases from V and 0 bases from J, with 11 bases in between. The CDR3 extends over 15 amino acids. Germline V gives CDR1 KGHSH, CDR2 LQKENI.

CDR3 sequence (DNA): TGTGCCAGCAGCTTAGCGGCCAGCCAAGAGACCCAGTACTTC. As protein: CASSLAASQETQYF. The genes are TRBV7-9 and TRBJ2-5; D is unresolved. The CDR3 totals 14 residues. The V gene lost 0 bases and the J gene lost 1 base, with 6 bases spanning the gap. Germline V gives CDR1 SEHNR, CDR2 FQNEAQ (reference sequence).